The 29 T cell receptor beta chains given below trace back to one sample, sequenced in a study of T cell changes during pregnancy in multiple sclerosis (dated by TCRdb to about 2019). Receptor amplification or capture employed the immunoSEQ multiplex PCR assay. The table was pulled from immuneACCESS by TCRdb, which kept in-frame rearrangements only. Such tables lose some clones; where checked, under half of the loss comes from unresolved V genes, and the rest has no known cause. Present in this sample are approximately 88,000 clones, 85% to 95% of which were seen just once. The top ten clones comprise over 3.5% of the sample. The material sequenced was peripheral blood, taken in the first trimester of pregnancy. The receptor set was obtained from a female donor with multiple sclerosis, enrolled in a pregnancy study.

The chain has TRBV18 and TRBJ2-5, with a possible D match to TRBD2 (5 bases). There are 13 residues in the CDR3. Germline CDR1 reads KGHSH; CDR2 reads LQKENI. V lost 1 base and J 4 bases, leaving 7 bases between the germline ends. The CDR3 reads CASSPRGRETQYF. The CDR3 nucleotides read TGTGCCAGCTCACCACGTGGGAGAGAGACCCAGTACTTC.

This clone was recorded only once. The chain combines TRBV9 with TRBJ1-2; 7 bases are a match to TRBD1. Trimming took 0 bases from V and 2 from J; bases not matched to a gene: 7. Germline loops: CDR1 SGDLS, CDR2 YYNGEE. The CDR3 covers 16 residues. The CDR3 reads CASSVATGRGNYGYTF. For the CDR3, the DNA is TGTGCCAGCAGCGTAGCTACGGGCAGGGGGAACTATGGCTACACCTTC.

This chain joins TRBV2 and TRBJ2-1; 10 bases match TRBD2. The V and J ends lost 3 bases and 10 bases, in that order; junction bases with no gene match: 9. This CDR3 has 15 residues. The germline CDR1 and CDR2 sequences are SNHLY and FYNNEI. In DNA, the CDR3 is TGTGCCAGCAGTGACCTAGCGGGGGCCTTTGGGGAGCAGTTCTTC. Protein sequence: CASSDLAGAFGEQFF.

V gene TRBV30 combines with J gene TRBJ1-1; no reliable D call. From germline, CDR1 is GTSNPN and CDR2 SVGIG (reference sequence). The V gene lost 0 bases and the J gene lost 0 bases, with 17 bases spanning the gap. The CDR3 has 17 amino acids. CDR3 residues: CAWSVPRRRRMNTEAFF. For the CDR3, the DNA is TGTGCCTGGAGTGTCCCGCGGAGGAGGAGGATGAACACTGAAGCTTTCTTT. Based on the CDR3 plus reference TRBV30 and TRBJ1-1, the full variable domain is SQTIHQWPATLVQPVGSPLSLECTVEGTSNPNLYWYRQAAGRGLQLLFYSVGIGQISSEVPQNLSASRPQDRQFILSSKKLLLSDSGFYLCAWSVPRRRRMNTEAFFGQGTRLTVV.

The V call is TRBV29-1, the J call TRBJ2-1; 11 bases match TRBD2. The CDR3 spans 14 residues. Germline CDR1 reads SQVTM; CDR2 reads ANQGSEA. Trimming at V came to 3 bases and at J to 4 bases, leaving 2 bases not matched to a gene. CDR3 nucleotide sequence: TGCAGCGTTGATAGCGGGGGGGCATACAATGAGCAGTTCTTC. Its translation: CSVDSGGAYNEQFF.

This chain joins TRBV7-6 and TRBJ2-2; D not certain. This CDR3 is built from 12 residues. Between the trimmed V and J ends, which lost 3 bases and 6 bases, there was a span of 5 bases. Germline CDR1 SGHVS, CDR2 FNYEAQ. This CDR3 reads CASSFSAGELFF. The DNA of the CDR3 is TGTGCCAGCAGCTTCTCGGCCGGGGAGCTGTTTTTT.

The chain has TRBV6-1 and TRBJ1-1; D is perhaps TRBD1 (5 bases). Trimming cost V 6 bases and J 2 bases, with 10 bases left between them. The CDR3 sequence is 13 residues long. Germline V gene data show CDR1 as MNHNS and CDR2 as SASEGT. This CDR3 reads CASRPGGNTEAFF. The DNA for the CDR3 is TGTGCCAGCAGGCCGGGGGGAAACACTGAAGCTTTCTTT.

The rearrangement uses TRBV28 and TRBJ1-2; possibly TRBD1 for D (6 bases). Trimming cost V 5 bases and J 7 bases, with 11 bases left between them. Germline V gene data show CDR1 as MDHEN and CDR2 as SYDVKM. This CDR3 spans 12 amino acids. CDR3 amino acids: CASSPTGLGYTF. The CDR3, as DNA: TGTGCCAGCAGTCCTACAGGGCTTGGCTACACCTTC.

The chain employs TRBV6-6 and TRBJ2-7; no reliable D call. Germline CDR1 and CDR2: MNHNY and SVGAGI (reference sequence). The CDR3 totals 13 residues. V shed 5 bases and J shed 0 bases, with 8 bases lying between them. For the CDR3, the DNA is TGTGCCAGCAGTCCTTTTAGCTCCTACGAGCAGTACTTC. Amino acids: CASSPFSSYEQYF.

V usage is TRBV29-1 and J usage is TRBJ1-2, with a tentative D call TRBD1 (6 bases). The V end lost 4 bases, the J end lost 6 bases, and 12 bases lay between the germline ends. The germline V gene encodes CDR1 SQVTM and CDR2 ANQGSEA. This CDR3 has 12 residues. CDR3 in DNA: TGCAGCGTTGGAACAGGGACCGATGGCTACACCTTC. Protein sequence: CSVGTGTDGYTF.

The chain combines TRBV19 with TRBJ1-1; perhaps TRBD1 as D (5 bases). V was clipped by 7 bases and J by 2 bases, with 20 bases between them. Looked up from germline, CDR1 is LNHDA and CDR2 is SQIVND (reference sequence). This CDR3 comprises 16 residues. Written as DNA, the CDR3 is TGTGCCAGTACCTTGTGGGTGAACAGGATTAACACTGAAGCTTTCTTT. Translation: CASTLWVNRINTEAFF. Supplemented by reference TRBV19 and TRBJ1-1, the full variable domain reads DGGITQSPKYLFRKEGQNVTLSCEQNLNHDAMYWYRQDPGQGLRLIYYSQIVNDFQKGDIAEGYSVSREKKESFPLTVTSAQKNPTAFYLCASTLWVNRINTEAFFGQGTRLTVV.

This clone has just one count. In nucleotides, the CDR3 is TGTGCCTGGACCCAGGCAGCAAATTCACCCCTCCACTTT. It yields the protein CAWTQAANSPLHF. The rearrangement links TRBV30 to TRBJ1-6; unclear D gene. The ends were cut back, 4 bases at V and 7 bases at J, with 11 bases in the middle. This CDR3 has 13 amino acids. The V gene's germline CDR1 is GTSNPN and CDR2 SVGIG (reference sequence). Complete variable domain (other parts from reference TRBV30 and TRBJ1-6): SQTIHQWPATLVQPVGSPLSLECTVEGTSNPNLYWYRQAAGRGLQLLFYSVGIGQISSEVPQNLSASRPQDRQFILSSKKLLLSDSGFYLCAWTQAANSPLHFGNGTRLTVT.

The J gene is TRBJ1-2, the V gene TRBV5-4, with D tentatively TRBD1 (6 bases). Germline CDR1 is SGHNT and CDR2 is YYREEE (reference sequence). The CDR3 has 14 amino acids. V lost 0 bases, J lost 4 bases, and 10 bases lay in between. CDR3 in amino acids: CASSLGQAIYGYTF. DNA of the CDR3: TGTGCCAGCAGCTTGGGACAGGCGATCTATGGCTACACCTTC.

This chain connects TRBV9 to TRBJ2-7, with 12 bases lining up with TRBD1. Germline lookup yields CDR1 SGDLS and CDR2 YYNGEE. V dropped 3 bases and J dropped 2; count of bases not matched to a gene: 12. CDR3 size: 18 residues. The CDR3 sequence: CASSEGTGGRSKTYEQYF. DNA of the CDR3: TGTGCCAGCAGCGAAGGGACAGGGGGCAGGTCAAAGACCTACGAGCAGTACTTC.

The DNA for the CDR3 is TGTGCCAGCAGCTTAGCCGGTGACAGGGCCCACGAGCAGTACTTC. Translating it yields CASSLAGDRAHEQYF. The chain links TRBV7-9 to TRBJ2-7, with 7 bases lining up with TRBD1. CDR1 is SEHNR, CDR2 FQNEAQ, per germline (reference sequence). The CDR3 contains 15 residues. V lost 0 bases and J lost 5; bases outside the gene matches: 7.

The chain uses TRBV7-2 and TRBJ1-5; D may be TRBD1 (5 bases). Trimming pared 5 bases from V and 11 bases from J, leaving 13 bases between. The CDR3 totals 12 residues. CDR1 and CDR2 from the germline V gene are SGHTA and FQGNSA. For the CDR3, the DNA is TGTGCCAGCAGCAGCCAGGGTCAAGCCCAGCATTTT. Protein sequence: CASSSQGQAQHF.

The CDR3 DNA reads TGCGCCAGCAGCTCAGGGGCGGGACAGGGAAGATACGAGCAGTACTTC. Protein: CASSSGAGQGRYEQYF. The rearrangement links TRBV5-1 to TRBJ2-7; 9 bases align to TRBD1. CDR1 is SGHRS and CDR2 is YFSETQ in the germline V gene. The J segment lost 4 bases and the V segment lost 3 bases, leaving 11 bases of the junction unmatched. This CDR3 has 16 amino acids. The full variable domain, in which reference TRBV5-1 and TRBJ2-7 provide the parts outside the CDR3, is KAGVTQTPRYLIKTRGQQVTLSCSPISGHRSVSWYQQTPGQGLQFLFEYFSETQRNKGNFPGRFSGRQFSNSRSEMNVSTLELGDSALYLCASSSGAGQGRYEQYFGPGTRLTVT.

V is TRBV30 and J is TRBJ2-2; TRBD1 might be the D (7 bases). The CDR3 has 13 amino acids. Trimming removed 2 bases from V and 7 bases from J, with 11 bases in between. Germline V gene sequence: CDR1 GTSNPN, CDR2 SVGIG (reference sequence). The CDR3 sequence: CAWSYQGGGELFF. In DNA, the CDR3 is TGTGCCTGGAGTTACCAGGGGGGCGGGGAGCTGTTTTTT.

The chain is built from TRBV7-2 and TRBJ1-1; TRBD1 matches 7 bases. V was clipped by 5 bases and J by 0 bases; unmatched bases: 3. The CDR3 is 14 amino acids. CDR1 SGHTA and CDR2 FQGNSA come from the germline V gene. CDR3 sequence (DNA): TGTGCCAGCAGCAACAGGGGTCTGAACACTGAAGCTTTCTTT. Translating it yields CASSNRGLNTEAFF.

The chain recombines TRBV16 with TRBJ1-3; D not certain. From germline, CDR1 is KGHSY and CDR2 FQNENV. CDR3 size: 15 residues. The V and J ends lost 0 bases and 0 bases respectively, with 6 bases between them. The chain's CDR3 is CASSQSFNSGNTIYF. The CDR3 DNA reads as TGTGCCAGCAGCCAATCGTTCAACTCTGGAAACACCATATATTTT.

The chain couples TRBV27 to TRBJ1-5; D is undetermined. The CDR3 has 12 amino acids. The germline gives CDR1 MNHEY, CDR2 SMNVEV (reference sequence). V shed 6 bases and J shed 4 bases, with 7 bases lying between them. The CDR3 region has the DNA TGTGCCAGCAGCCCGAGGAATCAGCCCCAGCATTTT. Protein sequence: CASSPRNQPQHF.

The rearrangement joins TRBV9 to TRBJ1-2, with D tentatively TRBD1 (5 bases). CDR1 is SGDLS, CDR2 YYNGEE, per germline. CDR3 length: 14 residues. The V end lost 3 bases, the J end lost 4 bases, and 13 bases lay between the germline ends. In DNA form, the CDR3 reads TGTGCCAGCAGCGAGGGGCGGGGATCCTATGGCTACACCTTC. Its translation is CASSEGRGSYGYTF.

There are many counts of this clone. The chain uses TRBV28 and TRBJ2-3; D uncertain. The CDR3 has 13 amino acids. Germline V gene lookup returns CDR1 MDHEN and CDR2 SYDVKM. Trimming removed 5 bases at V and 4 bases at J, with 10 bases between. The CDR3 spells CASSIPAADTQYF. The CDR3 DNA reads TGTGCCAGCAGTATTCCCGCGGCAGATACGCAGTATTTT.

This clone occurred once. The chain has TRBV10-1 and TRBJ2-3; TRBD1 might be the D (5 bases). V dropped 8 bases and J dropped 3 bases, with 9 bases sitting between them. The CDR3 runs to 12 residues. Germline loops: CDR1 WNHNN, CDR2 SYGVQD (reference sequence). The CDR3 DNA reads as TGCGCCAGCCCCAGGGATACAGATACGCAGTATTTT. Translating gives CASPRDTDTQYF.

V is TRBV5-1 and J is TRBJ2-7, with TRBD1 as a possible D gene (5 bases). The CDR3 covers 16 residues. Germline CDR1 and CDR2: SGHRS and YFSETQ. V dropped 0 bases and J dropped 4 bases, with 17 bases sitting between them. The CDR3 DNA is TGCGCCAGCAGCTTGGCACCGCTCAGGGAAGGTTACGAGCAGTACTTC. Its protein is CASSLAPLREGYEQYF.

This clone was observed a single time. This chain connects TRBV5-4 to TRBJ2-3; D remains unclear. Trimming cost V 0 bases and J 6 bases, with 17 bases left between them. Germline V CDR1 and CDR2: SGHNT, YYREEE (reference sequence). This CDR3 spans 16 amino acids. The CDR3 sequence: CASSLVNRPLKDTQYF. CDR3 in DNA: TGTGCCAGCAGCTTGGTAAATAGACCACTAAAGGATACGCAGTATTTT.

The CDR3 loop is CASSYSKQGNSPLHF. Here the CDR3 DNA reads TGTGCCAGCAGTTACTCGAAACAGGGAAATTCACCCCTCCACTTT. The chain employs TRBV6-5 and TRBJ1-6; a weak D match, TRBD1 (6 bases). Germline V gene lookup returns CDR1 MNHEY and CDR2 SVGAGI. V was pared by 0 bases and J by 7 bases, with 10 bases between. The CDR3 extends over 15 amino acids.

The V call is TRBV27, the J call TRBJ1-2; 7 bases match TRBD1. The CDR3 covers 12 residues. The germline V gene encodes CDR1 MNHEY and CDR2 SMNVEV (reference sequence). The ends lost 5 bases at V and 7 bases at J; junction bases unmatched: 4. The CDR3 nucleotides read TGTGCCAGCAGTACCACAGGGGTTGGCTACACCTTC. This gives the protein CASSTTGVGYTF.

This chain connects TRBV13 to TRBJ2-7; maybe TRBD1 (5 bases). Per the germline V gene, CDR1 is PRHDT and CDR2 is FYEKMQ (reference sequence). The CDR3 is 15 residues long. V dropped 0 bases and J dropped 4 bases, with 13 bases sitting between them. CDR3 DNA: TGTGCCAGCAGCTTAGGGGTCAGGGCCGGTTACGAGCAGTACTTC. As protein: CASSLGVRAGYEQYF.